This T cell receptor (beta chain) was captured by sequencing in a study of CD8 T cells in Susac syndrome. Overall study context: Of the sequenced Susac syndrome patients, six had active disease and fewer than 10 were in remission.

Trimming took 7 bases from V and 3 from J; bases not matched to a gene: 3. This CDR3 is built from 13 residues. The germline CDR1 and CDR2 sequences are LNHDA and SQIVND (reference sequence). This clonotype is a singleton in its sample. Random hexamers were used to reverse transcribe about 0.5 to 1 ug of RNA. TCRdb re-called the immunoSEQ multiplex PCR reads with MiXCR, one entry per CDR3 protein. There are 65,000 to 100,000 distinct CDR3 sequences in the sample; approximately 96% occur only once, and approximately 0.41% lies in the top ten. Negative magnetic isolation gave CD8+ and CD4+ cells; FACS enriched CD8+ TEMRA.

The TCR was taken from a human donor with Susac syndrome. Material for sequencing was CD8+ T cells from PBMCs. The rearrangement uses TRBV19 and TRBJ2-1, with 7 bases aligning to TRBD1. In nucleotides, the CDR3 is TGTGCCAGTATAGGGGGCTTCTACAATGAGCAGTTCTTC. As protein: CASIGGFYNEQFF.